These 10 T cell receptor beta chains share one sample of origin, sequenced in a study of cytotoxic CD8 clonotypes in ibrutinib-treated CLL. Repertoires were generated with immunoSEQ multiplex PCR, while TCRdb's copy carries only in-frame clones and drops some. Of some 63,000 clones listed, 90% are singletons. Source: PBMCs, taken after 12 months of ibrutinib treatment. Receptors originate from a human donor with chronic lymphocytic leukemia.

The rearrangement joins TRBV19 to TRBJ2-1; D is perhaps TRBD2 (5 bases). V was cut by 2 bases and J by 7 bases, with 15 bases left in between. Germline loops: CDR1 LNHDA, CDR2 SQIVND (reference sequence). This CDR3 contains 15 residues. CDR3 nucleotide sequence: TGTGCCAGTAGTATAATTCGGGGAACACCTAATGAGCAGTTCTTC. It yields the protein CASSIIRGTPNEQFF. Drawing the rest from reference TRBV19 and TRBJ2-1, the complete variable domain is DGGITQSPKYLFRKEGQNVTLSCEQNLNHDAMYWYRQDPGQGLRLIYYSQIVNDFQKGDIAEGYSVSREKKESFPLTVTSAQKNPTAFYLCASSIIRGTPNEQFFGPGTRLTVL.

The rearrangement links TRBV9 to TRBJ1-6, with 8 bases fitting TRBD1. The CDR3 sequence is 15 residues long. V dropped 4 bases and J dropped 7; count of bases not matched to a gene: 7. CDR1 and CDR2 from the germline V gene are SGDLS and YYNGEE. CDR3 DNA sequence: TGTGCCAGCAGCTTGCAGACAGGGGAGAATTCACCCCTCCACTTT. It encodes CASSLQTGENSPLHF.

The V and J genes are TRBV30 and TRBJ1-1; TRBD1 might be the D (5 bases). CDR3 length: 14 residues. Deletions cut 3 bases from V and 6 bases from J, with 17 bases between. Germline V CDR1 and CDR2: GTSNPN, SVGIG (reference sequence). The CDR3 region is CAWSNSGTLAEAFF. The CDR3 DNA reads as TGTGCCTGGAGCAATTCCGGGACGCTTGCTGAAGCTTTCTTT.

The chain couples TRBV28 to TRBJ2-7, with a weak D call TRBD2 (5 bases). Germline V lookup: CDR1 MDHEN, CDR2 SYDVKM. The CDR3 spans 14 residues. The V end lost 5 bases, the J end lost 3 bases, and 14 bases lay between the germline ends. CDR3 region: CASSTRQNNYEQYF. For the CDR3, the DNA is TGTGCCAGCAGTACTAGACAAAATAACTACGAGCAGTACTTC.

V is TRBV5-1 and J is TRBJ1-2, with no clear D. CDR1 SGHRS and CDR2 YFSETQ come from the germline V gene. The length of the CDR3 is 13 residues. Trimming removed 0 bases at V and 5 bases at J, with 8 bases between. CDR3 bases: TGCGCCAGCAGCTTGGCCGACCCATATGGCTACACCTTC. This encodes CASSLADPYGYTF.

The genes are TRBV4-2 and TRBJ1-2; D gene uncertain. Trimming took off 4 bases at V and 2 bases at J, with 17 bases between the two ends. Germline CDR1 LGHNA, CDR2 YNFKEQ. The CDR3 extends over 16 amino acids. The CDR3, as DNA: TGTGCCAGCAGCCCCAGCCTAGGGCAGGTCAACTATGGCTACACCTTC. This translates into CASSPSLGQVNYGYTF.

As regards this clone: The same CDR3 can be traced to other DNA sequences in this sample. CDR3 sequence: CASSVGSSSYEQYF. CDR3 DNA: TGTGCCAGCAGCGTAGGATCCAGCTCCTACGAGCAGTACTTC. The rearrangement links TRBV9 to TRBJ2-7; the D is unclear. The CDR3 is made up of 14 amino acids. The V end lost 0 bases, the J end lost 0 bases, and 7 bases lay between the germline ends. Germline V gene lookup returns CDR1 SGDLS and CDR2 YYNGEE.

The CDR3 loop is CASSRNTGELFF. CDR3 nucleotide sequence: TGTGCCAGCAGCCGAAACACCGGGGAGCTGTTTTTT. The chain carries TRBV6-5 and TRBJ2-2, with no clear D. Deletions cut 6 bases from V and 2 bases from J, with 4 bases between. CDR3 length: 12 amino acids. Germline lookup yields CDR1 MNHEY and CDR2 SVGAGI.

CDR3 coding DNA: TGCGCCAGCAGCCGAGGAAGCGATAACATCTACAATGAGCAGTTCTTC. Translating it yields CASSRGSDNIYNEQFF. The chain employs TRBV4-1 and TRBJ2-1; D uncertain. The CDR3 consists of 16 residues. The V gene's germline CDR1 is MGHRA and CDR2 YSYEKL. The germline V and J ends were trimmed by 4 bases and 3 bases, with 16 bases remaining between them.

The V and J genes are TRBV14 and TRBJ1-2; no reliable D call. Between the trimmed V and J ends, which lost 4 bases and 4 bases, there was a span of 10 bases. This CDR3 spans 13 amino acids. CDR1 and CDR2 (germline): SGHDN, FVKESK. In DNA form, the CDR3 reads TGTGCCAGCAGCCCAACACGGAGCTATGGCTACACCTTC. Translating gives CASSPTRSYGYTF.